Many counts were recorded for the clone carrying this T cell receptor (beta chain). What it recognizes is unknown. This specimen comes from a study of regulatory T cells in long-lasting Graves disease. Notes on the study in general: Clonotypes that were public and shared totalled fewer than 3,500 in persistent patients versus 850 to 1,000 in new patients. Accuracy may have been reduced by the small sample size.

V was cut by 6 bases and J by 5 bases, with 22 bases left in between. The length of the CDR3 is 16 residues. The germline V gene encodes CDR1 MNHNS and CDR2 SASEGT. Researchers made TCR beta libraries by using iRepertoire HTBI primers and running Arm-PCR on CDR3 regions. A single record per CDR3 protein comes from TCRdb applying MiXCR to the multiplex PCR reads. The sample records about 540,000 distinct CDR3 sequences, roughly 13% being singletons. The time point is: newly diagnosed GD, antithyroid drugs for less than 3 months. PBMC RNA served as the TCR library source. This sample also appeared in a second study, on T cells in Graves' hyperthyroidism and ophthalmopathy.

Sequencing was performed on peripheral blood mononuclear cells (PBMCs), taken at new diagnosis, from a patient treated with antithyroid drugs. The sequence was obtained from a man in his thirties or forties with Graves disease. The rearrangement uses TRBV6-1 and TRBJ2-5; D might be TRBD2 (6 bases). CDR3 DNA: TGTGCCAGCAGGCCGCGAGAGTTAGCGGTGGGGGAGACCCAGTACTTC. It encodes CASRPRELAVGETQYF.